Only one count was recorded for the clone carrying this T cell receptor (beta chain). Sequencing was performed with immunoSEQ multiplex PCR; in TCRdb, only in-frame clones are kept and a portion is missing. Among about 160,000 clones, 70% to 90% were seen once, and the ten largest hold less than 3.5%. These data originate in a study of blood T cell repertoires in COVID-19. The overall study: Sites across the United States, Italy and Spain contributed samples from acute and convalescent COVID-19.

This CDR3 contains 14 residues. Deletions cut 5 bases from V and 6 bases from J, with 16 bases between. The V gene's germline CDR1 is MNHEY and CDR2 SVGAGI. This clonotype was obtained from an older man with acute or convalescent COVID-19. The chain carries TRBV6-5 and TRBJ2-5, with D possibly being TRBD2 (6 bases). The specimen sequenced was peripheral blood. CDR3 coding DNA: TGTGCCAGCAGTATCGTAGCGGCAGCCCAGACCCAGTACTTC. This sequence encodes CASSIVAAAQTQYF.